This T cell receptor beta chain was captured by sequencing in a study of cytotoxic CD8 clonotypes in ibrutinib-treated CLL. In the case of this clone: Antigen unknown.

The CDR3 extends over 15 amino acids. Germline CDR1 is MDHEN and CDR2 is SYDVKM. V shed 7 bases, J shed 2 bases, and the junction held 5 bases outside the gene matches. Some clones are missing from TCRdb's copy, which holds only in-frame ones; the method was immunoSEQ multiplex PCR. Among around 140,000 clones, approximately 80% were seen once, and the ten largest hold 5% to 5.5%. Findings and limits, study-wide: On treatment, the uncommon public clonotypes contracted or remained stable.

The origin of this receptor is a human donor with chronic lymphocytic leukemia. The chain recombines TRBV28 with TRBJ1-4, with 9 nucleotides matching TRBD1. The sequencing here drew on PBMCs, taken after 24 months of ibrutinib treatment. For the CDR3, the DNA is TGTGCCAGCACTAACAGGGGGCTTACTAATGAAAAACTGTTTTTT. Protein: CASTNRGLTNEKLFF.